The clone carrying this T cell receptor (beta chain) has a count of ten or more. The antigen is not known. The entry originates in a study of T-cell reconstitution after alpha-beta-depleted transplantation in children. General study points: There were reportedly several hundred expanded graft clones from which alpha-beta T cells came about two months after transplant. Recipient T cells and thymic progenitors that survived were the source of the high TCRbeta diversity seen at day 60 in some patients.

This sample's TCRbeta library carried unique molecular identifier barcodes. TCRdb ran MiXCR on the PCR reads and lists one entry per CDR3 protein. The table includes hundreds of thousands of distinct CDR3 sequences, around 13% detected once. The V gene end was trimmed by 5 bases and the J gene end by 2 bases; junction bases not matched to a gene: 6. The CDR3 is 14 amino acids. Germline V gives CDR1 SQVTM, CDR2 ANQGSEA. This clonotype was sampled from a male patient aged 10 to 17 who had a stem cell transplant for acute myeloid leukemia, so the T cells may come from the graft donor. The chain combines TRBV29-1 with TRBJ1-5; 7 bases agree with TRBD1. Sequencing was performed on PBMCs, mostly from graft donor cells, taken 360 days after TCRalphabeta/CD19-depleted stem cell transplant. The CDR3 coding sequence is TGCAGCGTTCAACAGGGGATCGGCAATCAGCCCCAGCATTTT. Its translation: CSVQQGIGNQPQHF. Full variable domain (missing parts from reference TRBV29-1 and TRBJ1-5): SAVISQKPSRDICQRGTSLTIQCQVDSQVTMMFWYRQQPGQSLTLIATANQGSEATYESGFVIDKFPISRPNLTFSTLTVSNMSPEDSSIYLCSVQQGIGNQPQHFGDGTRLSIL.